These 30 T cell receptor beta chains came from one sample sequenced in a study of blood T cell repertoires in COVID-19. Sequencing used immunoSEQ multiplex PCR; TCRdb keeps in-frame clones, though not all of them. Of nearly 25,000 clones listed, about 76% were seen once; the top ten hold just over 6.5%. Sequences were obtained from peripheral blood. These TCRs come from a man between 65 and 85 years old with acute or convalescent COVID-19.

This clone has a single count. This chain links TRBV7-2 with TRBJ2-5; D might be TRBD2 (5 bases). The CDR3 is made up of 14 amino acids. V dropped 1 base and J dropped 5 bases, with 11 bases sitting between them. The germline gives CDR1 SGHTA, CDR2 FQGNSA. CDR3 sequence: CASSLELVRETQYF. The CDR3 nucleotides read TGTGCCAGCAGCTTAGAACTAGTCAGGGAGACCCAGTACTTC.

J is TRBJ2-6 and V is TRBV7-6, with 7 nucleotides matching TRBD2. Trimming removed 2 bases from V and 0 bases from J; junction bases left unmatched: 13. The length of the CDR3 is 20 residues. The germline CDR1 and CDR2 sequences are SGHVS and FNYEAQ. This CDR3 is CASSLRRGIDTTSGANVLTF. DNA for the CDR3: TGTGCCAGCAGCTTAAGGCGGGGGATCGATACTACCTCTGGGGCCAACGTCCTGACTTTC.

The chain combines TRBV10-3 with TRBJ2-5, with 9 nucleotides matching TRBD2. Germline trimming cut 0 bases from V and 5 bases from J; bases unmatched to any gene: 7. The CDR3 consists of 16 residues. From germline, CDR1 is ENHRY and CDR2 SYGVKD. In DNA form, the CDR3 reads TGTGCCATCAGTGAGTCCGGCGGGGGGGCCCCCGAGACCCAGTACTTC. Translating gives CAISESGGGAPETQYF.

By frequency in the sample, this clone is medium-sized. The gene calls are TRBV18 and TRBJ2-7; TRBD2 matches 10 bases. V dropped 2 bases and J dropped 3; count of bases not matched to a gene: 7. The germline CDR1 and CDR2 sequences are KGHSH and LQKENI. The CDR3 runs 16 residues. DNA of the CDR3: TGTGCCAGCTCACCATCCGGGACTAGCGTACTCTACGAGCAGTACTTC. Protein sequence: CASSPSGTSVLYEQYF.

The rearrangement uses TRBV7-9 and TRBJ2-3; 9 positions agree with TRBD2. V trimming: 0 bases; J trimming: 2 bases; junction bases outside the gene matches: 6. CDR1 and CDR2 from the germline V gene are SEHNR and FQNEAQ (reference sequence). This CDR3 spans 17 amino acids. In nucleotides, the CDR3 is TGTGCCAGCAGCTTAGCGACTAGCGGAGGAATCACAGATACGCAGTATTTT. It yields the protein CASSLATSGGITDTQYF.

V and J are TRBV4-1 and TRBJ1-1; 10 nucleotides line up with TRBD1. Germline V gene lookup returns CDR1 MGHRA and CDR2 YSYEKL. The CDR3 runs to 15 residues. Losses at the gene ends were 0 bases for V and 11 bases for J; bases not matched to a gene: 9. CDR3 sequence reads: CASSQDETGGMRAFF. CDR3 coding DNA: TGCGCCAGCAGCCAAGATGAGACAGGGGGCATGAGGGCTTTCTTT.

This clone was recorded only once. Here the CDR3 DNA reads TGCGCCAGCAGAGAAGAGAACAATGAGCAGTTCTTC. Protein product: CASREENNEQFF. V usage is TRBV5-1 and J usage is TRBJ2-1; D not certain. With 5 bases removed from V and 5 bases from J, the gap between germline ends came to 8 bases. Germline CDR1 reads SGHRS; CDR2 reads YFSETQ. The CDR3 loop spans 12 amino acids.

J is TRBJ1-3 and V is TRBV5-4, with TRBD1 identical over 7 bases. V shed 4 bases and J 0 bases; nucleotides not matched to a gene: 7. The CDR3 covers 16 residues. Germline values: CDR1 SGHNT, CDR2 YYREEE (reference sequence). In nucleotides, the CDR3 is TGTGCCAGCAGCACCTGGGACAGCTTCTCTGGAAACACCATATATTTT. Protein: CASSTWDSFSGNTIYF.

In the case of this clone: The same CDR3 is also encoded by other DNA sequences in this sample. V and J are TRBV5-8 and TRBJ1-5; TRBD1 matches at 9 bases. J gave up 2 bases and V 3 bases, and 3 bases lay outside the gene matches. Germline CDR1 SGHTS, CDR2 YDEGEE. This CDR3 contains 15 residues. As DNA, the CDR3 is TGTGCCAGCAGCTCGGGACAGGGTGGCAATCAGCCCCAGCATTTT. Protein sequence: CASSSGQGGNQPQHF.

The V gene is TRBV7-2, the J gene TRBJ2-7; 7 bases match TRBD2. Trimming cost V 2 bases and J 3 bases; bases outside gene matches: 7. Germline values: CDR1 SGHTA, CDR2 FQGNSA. The CDR3 runs 15 residues. Written as DNA, the CDR3 is TGTGCCAGCAGCTTAAGCGGACTAGAAATCTACGAGCAGTACTTC. Amino acid sequence: CASSLSGLEIYEQYF.

The V gene is TRBV9, the J gene TRBJ2-3; D gene unclear. The CDR3 is made up of 14 amino acids. CDR1 is SGDLS and CDR2 is YYNGEE in the germline V gene. The V end was cut by 3 bases, the J end by 3 bases, with 11 bases between. The DNA for the CDR3 is TGTGCCAGCAGCGCCCCTCTCCAGACAGATACGCAGTATTTT. Protein product: CASSAPLQTDTQYF.

In this sample, this clone turned up a few times. The chain combines TRBV7-9 with TRBJ2-1; 10 bases map to TRBD1. The CDR3 runs 14 residues. The J segment lost 9 bases and the V segment lost 7 bases, leaving 9 bases of the junction unmatched. Germline CDR1 SEHNR, CDR2 FQNEAQ (reference sequence). The DNA of the CDR3 is TGTGCCAGCAACCCGGGACAGGGGAGGGGTGAGCAGTTCTTC. This translates into CASNPGQGRGEQFF.

The rearrangement links TRBV7-9 to TRBJ2-7, with 7 bases lining up with TRBD1. V was clipped by 10 bases and J by 2 bases; unmatched bases: 8. The CDR3 loop spans 13 amino acids. The germline V gene has CDR1 SEHNR and CDR2 FQNEAQ (reference sequence). This chain's CDR3 is CATGTEPTYEQYF. The CDR3 DNA is TGTGCCACGGGGACAGAACCCACCTACGAGCAGTACTTC.

The chain employs TRBV2 and TRBJ1-1; D not certain. This CDR3 is built from 11 residues. The germline gives CDR1 SNHLY, CDR2 FYNNEI. V lost 2 bases, J lost 8 bases, and 6 bases lay in between. This chain's CDR3 is CASSELGEAFF. The CDR3 coding sequence is TGTGCCAGCAGTGAACTTGGCGAAGCTTTCTTT.

The chain has TRBV4-3 and TRBJ2-7; TRBD1 agrees at 10 bases. V lost 0 bases, J lost 7 bases, and 6 bases stayed unmatched. Germline lookup yields CDR1 LGHNA and CDR2 YSLEER. The CDR3 has 15 amino acids. The CDR3 region has the DNA TGCGCCAGCAGCCAAGAATGGACAGGGGGAAGTGAGCAGTACTTC. Its protein is CASSQEWTGGSEQYF.

The V call is TRBV5-1, the J call TRBJ1-4; TRBD1 might be the D (5 bases). V gave up 3 bases and J gave up 7 bases, with 16 bases separating them. Germline values: CDR1 SGHRS, CDR2 YFSETQ. The CDR3 has 15 residues. CDR3 protein: CASSSSRAASEKLFF. Written as DNA, the CDR3 is TGCGCCAGCAGCTCGTCCAGGGCCGCAAGTGAAAAACTGTTTTTT.

This clone was counted between two and nine times. This chain links TRBV24-1 with TRBJ2-5; 8 bases align to TRBD2. From germline, CDR1 is KGHDR and CDR2 SFDVKD. After removal of 4 bases from V and 9 bases from J, the junction contained 3 bases not matched to a gene. The CDR3 is 12 residues long. CDR3 residues: CATSEAGRAQYF. DNA for the CDR3: TGTGCCACCAGTGAGGCCGGGAGGGCCCAGTACTTC.

V and J are TRBV12-3 or TRBV12-4 and TRBJ1-2, with D possibly TRBD1 on 5 matching bases. The CDR3 totals 13 residues. The V end was cut by 4 bases, the J end by 5 bases, with 11 bases between. The DNA for the CDR3 is TGTGCCAGCAGTTATGGGGACTCTTATGGCTACACCTTC. It translates to CASSYGDSYGYTF.

J is TRBJ1-2 and V is TRBV7-9; a weak D match, TRBD1 (6 bases). Looked up from germline, CDR1 is SEHNR and CDR2 is FQNEAQ (reference sequence). V lost 1 base and J 6 bases, leaving 9 bases between the germline ends. CDR3 size: 13 residues. CDR3 protein: CASSLVGGDGYTF. In DNA form, the CDR3 reads TGTGCCAGCAGCTTAGTAGGGGGGGATGGCTACACCTTC.

The chain combines TRBV11-2 with TRBJ1-5; no clear D gene. Germline values: CDR1 SGHAT, CDR2 FQNNGV. This CDR3 region has 15 residues. V dropped 1 base and J dropped 1 base, with 8 bases sitting between them. CDR3 nucleotides: TGTGCCAGCAGCTTAGGGCTTTTAAGCAATCAGCCCCAGCATTTT. Its translation is CASSLGLLSNQPQHF.

This clone has a handful of counts. V and J are TRBV5-4 and TRBJ2-7; 10 bases fit TRBD2. J was trimmed by 6 bases and V by 4 bases; bases with no gene match: 1. Germline CDR1 reads SGHNT; CDR2 reads YYREEE (reference sequence). The CDR3 sequence is 12 residues long. The CDR3 coding sequence is TGTGCCAGCAGCCAGCGGGGGGGCGAGCAGTACTTC. Translated, it gives CASSQRGGEQYF.

The rearrangement uses TRBV6-5 and TRBJ2-1; 14 bases match TRBD2. CDR1 and CDR2 (germline): MNHEY, SVGAGI. The CDR3 consists of 15 residues. Losses at the gene ends were 6 bases for V and 9 bases for J; bases not matched to a gene: 7. This CDR3 reads CASREGLAGAREQFF. Written as DNA, the CDR3 is TGTGCCAGCAGGGAGGGACTAGCGGGAGCGCGTGAGCAGTTCTTC.

The chain combines TRBV7-8 with TRBJ1-2; 10 nucleotides line up with TRBD1. The CDR3 contains 15 residues. V gave up 0 bases and J gave up 8 bases; unmatched junction bases: 6. Germline V lookup: CDR1 SGHVS, CDR2 FQNEAQ. The DNA for the CDR3 is TGTGCCAGCAGCTTAGCGGGACAGGGGAGTACGGGCTACACCTTC. It specifies CASSLAGQGSTGYTF.

This clone is labeled as medium-sized. The chain combines TRBV20-1 with TRBJ2-7, with 9 nucleotides matching TRBD1. CDR3 length: 16 amino acids. CDR1 and CDR2 (germline): DFQATT, SNEGSKA (reference sequence). Trimming took 3 bases from V and 5 from J; bases not matched to a gene: 14. The CDR3 coding sequence is TGCAGTGCTAGTCTACCGGGGGACAGGGAACGGAACGAGCAGTACTTC. Protein sequence: CSASLPGDRERNEQYF.

V gene TRBV4-3 combines with J gene TRBJ1-1; unclear D gene. Germline CDR1 LGHNA, CDR2 YSLEER. The V gene lost 0 bases and the J gene lost 4 bases, with 9 bases spanning the gap. The length of the CDR3 is 14 residues. The chain's CDR3 is CASSQDQSGTEAFF. CDR3 DNA sequence: TGCGCCAGCAGCCAAGATCAGTCAGGCACTGAAGCTTTCTTT.

This chain uses TRBV6-6 with TRBJ1-2; 7 nucleotides line up with TRBD1. This CDR3 is 16 amino acids long. Germline CDR1 is MNHNY and CDR2 is SVGAGI (reference sequence). Unmatched junction bases numbered 16, after V lost 6 bases and J lost 6 bases. The CDR3 is CASSLETRQGRNGYTF. CDR3 coding DNA: TGTGCCAGCAGCTTAGAGACCCGACAGGGCCGCAATGGCTACACCTTC.

The chain employs TRBV5-4 and TRBJ1-1; maybe TRBD1 (5 bases). Germline values: CDR1 SGHNT, CDR2 YYREEE (reference sequence). CDR3 length: 13 residues. V lost 10 bases and J lost 1, with 14 bases in between. The CDR3 reads CAWRGIENTEAFF. The DNA of the CDR3 is TGTGCCTGGAGGGGAATTGAGAACACTGAAGCTTTCTTT.

The chain employs TRBV19 and TRBJ2-2, with 7 bases fitting TRBD1. The V gene end was trimmed by 0 bases and the J gene end by 4 bases; junction bases not matched to a gene: 8. Per germline, CDR1 LNHDA and CDR2 SQIVND (reference sequence). This CDR3 is 17 amino acids long. The CDR3 sequence: CASSIDSLRDSTGELFF. The CDR3 DNA reads TGTGCCAGTAGTATAGACTCACTGAGGGACAGCACCGGGGAGCTGTTTTTT.

This chain uses TRBV7-2 with TRBJ2-7; D is unclear. This CDR3 is built from 13 residues. CDR1 is SGHTA and CDR2 is FQGNSA in the germline V gene. The V end lost 2 bases, the J end lost 5 bases, and 10 bases lay between the germline ends. The chain's CDR3 is CASSLWADNEQYF. CDR3 sequence (DNA): TGTGCCAGCAGCTTATGGGCTGATAACGAGCAGTACTTC.

This rearrangement joins TRBV27 to TRBJ1-4; 8 bases are a match to TRBD1. The germline V gene has CDR1 MNHEY and CDR2 SMNVEV (reference sequence). There are 16 residues in the CDR3. V was pared by 2 bases and J by 5 bases, with 7 bases of the junction left unmatched. CDR3 amino acids: CASSLQGAGTNEKLFF. The CDR3 nucleotides are TGTGCCAGCAGTTTACAGGGGGCAGGTACGAATGAAAAACTGTTTTTT.